This entry describes one TCR beta chain. Its antigen is not known. The CDR3 spans 12 residues. Germline V lookup: CDR1 SQVTM, CDR2 ANQGSEA. V was clipped by 5 bases and J by 5 bases; unmatched bases: 6. Random hexamers were used to reverse transcribe roughly 0.5 to 1 ug of RNA. The amplification used immunoSEQ multiplex PCR on TCR beta CDR3; it spanned 54 Vbeta and 13 Jbeta. Each CDR3 protein is one row after TCRdb ran MiXCR on the immunoSEQ multiplex PCR reads. The sample comprises about 290,000 distinct CDR3 sequences, approximately 85% of which are singletons, and roughly 0.22% rests with the top ten. Treatment-naive patients with stable or active relapsing-remitting disease served as multiple sclerosis controls. The sample belongs to a study of CD8 T cells in Susac syndrome. Study-wide points: The study's TCR sequencing and HLA analysis drew on a certain number of individuals. That number was acknowledged as relatively small.

The material sequenced was CD8+ T cells from PBMCs. The chain combines TRBV29-1 with TRBJ2-7, with 7 nucleotides matching TRBD2. This receptor was obtained from a human donor with multiple sclerosis. The CDR3 sequence is CSVTGGTDEQYF. The CDR3 DNA reads as TGCAGCGTTACGGGAGGAACAGACGAGCAGTACTTC.